This T cell receptor beta chain comes out of a study of CD8 T cells in Susac syndrome. Sequencing of TCR beta covered CD8+ and CD4+ T cells obtained from blood. Negative isolation was applied to CD8+ and CD4+ T cells, and FACS enrichment was applied to TEMRA cells. Comment on this clonotype: Antigen unknown.

RNA, at roughly 0.45 to 1 ug, was reverse transcribed with random hexamers. The method of amplification for TCR beta CDR3 was immunoSEQ multiplex PCR, covering 54 Vbeta and 13 Jbeta. TCRdb used MiXCR to reprocess the immunoSEQ multiplex PCR reads, holding one entry per CDR3 protein. The table lists 70,000 to 85,000 distinct CDR3 sequences, roughly 96% of them singletons. This CDR3 contains 14 residues. Losses at the gene ends were 5 bases for V and 3 bases for J; bases not matched to a gene: 5. Germline loops: CDR1 MNHEY, CDR2 SMNVEV (reference sequence). Study observations and caveats: Susac-specific public clones in total CD8+ repertoires numbered approximately 17; in CD8+ TEMRA repertoires, they numbered about five.

The TCR comes from a human donor with Susac syndrome. The chain is built from TRBV27 and TRBJ2-3; TRBD1 aligns across 7 bases. The sequencing input was CD8+ T cells from PBMCs. CDR3 sequence: CASSLRQGTDTQYF. In DNA, the CDR3 is TGTGCCAGCAGTCTCAGACAGGGTACAGATACGCAGTATTTT.